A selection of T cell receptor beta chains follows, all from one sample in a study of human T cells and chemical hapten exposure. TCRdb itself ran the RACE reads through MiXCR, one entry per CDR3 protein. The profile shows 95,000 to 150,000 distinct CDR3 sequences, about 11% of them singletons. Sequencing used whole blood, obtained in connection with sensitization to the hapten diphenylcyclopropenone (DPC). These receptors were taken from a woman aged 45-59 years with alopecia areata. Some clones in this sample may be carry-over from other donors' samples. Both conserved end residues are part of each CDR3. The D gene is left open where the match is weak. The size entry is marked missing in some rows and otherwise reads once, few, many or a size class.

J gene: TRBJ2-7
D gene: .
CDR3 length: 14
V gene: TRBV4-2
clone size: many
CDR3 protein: CASSQVLDSTEQYF
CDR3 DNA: TGTGCCAGCAGCCAAGTGCTAGACTCTACTGAGCAGTACTTC

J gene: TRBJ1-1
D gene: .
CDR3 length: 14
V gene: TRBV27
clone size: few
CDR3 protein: CASSSNSMNTEAFF
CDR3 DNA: TGTGCCAGCAGTTCAAACAGTATGAACACTGAAGCTTTCTTT

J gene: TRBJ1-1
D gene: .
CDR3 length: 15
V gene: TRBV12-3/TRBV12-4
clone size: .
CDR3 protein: CASSPLNRMNTEAFF
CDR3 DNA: TGTGCCAGCAGCCCTCTCAATCGTATGAACACTGAAGCTTTCTTT

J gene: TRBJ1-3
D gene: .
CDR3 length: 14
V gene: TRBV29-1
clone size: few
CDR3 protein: CSADAHEPGNTIYF
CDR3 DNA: TGCAGCGCGGACGCTCACGAACCGGGAAACACCATATATTTT

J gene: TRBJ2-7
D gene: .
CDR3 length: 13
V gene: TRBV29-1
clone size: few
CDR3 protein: CSALEGNSYEQYF
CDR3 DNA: TGCAGCGCCCTGGAGGGGAACTCCTACGAGCAGTACTTC

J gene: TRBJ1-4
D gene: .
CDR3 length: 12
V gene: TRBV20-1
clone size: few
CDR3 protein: CGYREVEEKLFF
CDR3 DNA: TGCGGTTACAGGGAGGTCGAAGAAAAACTGTTTTTT

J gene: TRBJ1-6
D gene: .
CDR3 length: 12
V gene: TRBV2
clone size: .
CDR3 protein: CASRDANSPLHF
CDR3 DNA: TGTGCCAGCCGGGACGCGAATTCACCCCTCCACTTT

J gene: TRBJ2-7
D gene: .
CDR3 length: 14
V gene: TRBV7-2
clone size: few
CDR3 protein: CASSLWSGSNEQYF
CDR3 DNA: TGTGCCAGCAGCTTATGGTCCGGATCTAACGAGCAGTACTTC

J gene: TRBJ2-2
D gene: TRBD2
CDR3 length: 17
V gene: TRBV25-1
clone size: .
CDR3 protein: CASSGLTSGRIAGELFF
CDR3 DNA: TGTGCCAGCAGTGGACTGACTAGCGGGAGGATCGCCGGGGAGCTGTTTTTT

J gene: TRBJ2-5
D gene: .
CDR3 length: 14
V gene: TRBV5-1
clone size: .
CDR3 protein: CASSLWGGEETQYF
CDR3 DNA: TGCGCCAGCAGCTTGTGGGGGGGCGAAGAGACCCAGTACTTC

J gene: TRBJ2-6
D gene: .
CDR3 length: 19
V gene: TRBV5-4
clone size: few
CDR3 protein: CAASRGGGGSRSGANVLTF
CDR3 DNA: TGTGCCGCCAGCAGGGGCGGAGGGGGTTCCCGCTCTGGGGCCAACGTCCTGACTTTC

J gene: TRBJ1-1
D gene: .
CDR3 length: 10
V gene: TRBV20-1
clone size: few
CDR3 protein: CSAGEWEAFF
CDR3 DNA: TGCAGTGCTGGCGAATGGGAGGCTTTCTTT

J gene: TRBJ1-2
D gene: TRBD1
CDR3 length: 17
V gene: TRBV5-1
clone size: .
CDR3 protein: CASSLASLDRGQYGYTF
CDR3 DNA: TGCGCCAGCAGCTTGGCCTCTTTGGACAGGGGGCAGTATGGCTACACCTTC

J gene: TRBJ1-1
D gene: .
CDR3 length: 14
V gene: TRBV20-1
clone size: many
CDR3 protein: CSASALITGTEAFF
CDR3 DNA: TGCAGTGCCAGTGCCCTAATTACGGGTACTGAAGCTTTCTTT

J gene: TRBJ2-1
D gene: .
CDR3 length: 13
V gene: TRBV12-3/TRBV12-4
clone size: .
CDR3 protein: CASGYGPLNEQFF
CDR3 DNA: TGTGCCAGCGGGTACGGACCACTCAATGAGCAGTTCTTC

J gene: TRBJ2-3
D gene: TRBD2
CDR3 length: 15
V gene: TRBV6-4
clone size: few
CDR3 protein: CASSAGLAGPDTQYF
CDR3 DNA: TGTGCCAGCAGTGCCGGGCTAGCGGGGCCAGATACGCAGTATTTT

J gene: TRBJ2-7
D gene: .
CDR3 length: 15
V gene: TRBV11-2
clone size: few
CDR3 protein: CASSTAPLSSYEQYF
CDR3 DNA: TGTGCCAGCAGCACCGCCCCACTTAGCTCCTACGAGCAGTACTTC

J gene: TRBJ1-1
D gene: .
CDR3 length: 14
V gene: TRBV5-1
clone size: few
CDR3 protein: CASSLEDVNTEAFF
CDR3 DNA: TGCGCCAGCAGCTTGGAGGACGTGAACACTGAAGCTTTCTTT

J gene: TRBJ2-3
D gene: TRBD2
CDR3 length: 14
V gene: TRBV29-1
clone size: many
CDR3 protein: CSVASGSWTDTQYF
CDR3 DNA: TGCAGCGTCGCTAGCGGGAGCTGGACAGATACGCAGTATTTT

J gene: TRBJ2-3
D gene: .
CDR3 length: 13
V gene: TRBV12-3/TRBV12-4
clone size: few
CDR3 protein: CASSCRGTDTQYF
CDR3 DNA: TGTGCCAGCAGTTGTCGCGGGACAGATACGCAGTATTTT